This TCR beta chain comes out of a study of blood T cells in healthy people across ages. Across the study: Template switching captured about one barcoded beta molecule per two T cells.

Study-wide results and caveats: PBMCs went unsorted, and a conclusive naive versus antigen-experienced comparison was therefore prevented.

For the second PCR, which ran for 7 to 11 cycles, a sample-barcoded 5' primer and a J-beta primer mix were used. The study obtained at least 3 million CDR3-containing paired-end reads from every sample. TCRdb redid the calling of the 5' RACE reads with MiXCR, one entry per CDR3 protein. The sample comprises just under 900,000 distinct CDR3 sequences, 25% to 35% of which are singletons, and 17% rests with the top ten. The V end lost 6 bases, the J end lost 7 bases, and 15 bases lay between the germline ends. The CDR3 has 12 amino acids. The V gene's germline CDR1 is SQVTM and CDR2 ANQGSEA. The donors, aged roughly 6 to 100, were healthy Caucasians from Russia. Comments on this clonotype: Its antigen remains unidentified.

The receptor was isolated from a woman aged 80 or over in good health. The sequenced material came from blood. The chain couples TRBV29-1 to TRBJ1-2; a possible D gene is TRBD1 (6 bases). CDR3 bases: TGCAGCGTGTGGGACGGGGGGCCTGGCTACACCTTC. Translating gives CSVWDGGPGYTF.